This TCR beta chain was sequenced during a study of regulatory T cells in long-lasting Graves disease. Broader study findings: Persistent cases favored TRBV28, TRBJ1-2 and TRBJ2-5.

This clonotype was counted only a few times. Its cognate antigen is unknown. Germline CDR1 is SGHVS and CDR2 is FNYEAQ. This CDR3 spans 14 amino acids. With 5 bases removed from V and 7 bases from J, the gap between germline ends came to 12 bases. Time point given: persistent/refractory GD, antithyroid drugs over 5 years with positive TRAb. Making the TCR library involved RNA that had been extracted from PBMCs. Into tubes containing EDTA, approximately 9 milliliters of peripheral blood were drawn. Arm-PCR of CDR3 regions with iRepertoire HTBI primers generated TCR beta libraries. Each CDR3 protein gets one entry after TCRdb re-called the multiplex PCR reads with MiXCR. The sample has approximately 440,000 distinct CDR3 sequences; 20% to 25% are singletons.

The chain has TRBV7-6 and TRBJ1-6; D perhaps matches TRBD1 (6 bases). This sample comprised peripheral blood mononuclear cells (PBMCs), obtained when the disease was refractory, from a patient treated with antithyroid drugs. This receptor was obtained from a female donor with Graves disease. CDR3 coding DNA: TGTGCCAGCAGCCGGACAGCCCAAAATTCACCCCTCCACTTT. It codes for CASSRTAQNSPLHF.